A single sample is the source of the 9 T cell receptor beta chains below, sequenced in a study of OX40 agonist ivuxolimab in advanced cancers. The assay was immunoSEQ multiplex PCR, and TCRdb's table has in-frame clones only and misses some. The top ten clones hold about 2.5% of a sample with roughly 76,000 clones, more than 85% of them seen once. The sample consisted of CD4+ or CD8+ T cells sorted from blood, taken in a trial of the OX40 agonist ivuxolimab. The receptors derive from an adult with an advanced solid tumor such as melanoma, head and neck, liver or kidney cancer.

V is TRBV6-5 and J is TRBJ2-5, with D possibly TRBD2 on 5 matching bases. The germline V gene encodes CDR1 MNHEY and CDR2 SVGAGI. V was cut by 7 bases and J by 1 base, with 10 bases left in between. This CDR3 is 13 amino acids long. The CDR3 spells CASTRGPQETQYF. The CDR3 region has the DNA TGTGCCAGCACGCGCGGGCCCCAAGAGACCCAGTACTTC.

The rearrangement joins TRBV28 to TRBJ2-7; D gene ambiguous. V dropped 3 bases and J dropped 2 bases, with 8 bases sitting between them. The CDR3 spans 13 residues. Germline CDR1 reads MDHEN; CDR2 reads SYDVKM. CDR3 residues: CASSLGSTYEQYF. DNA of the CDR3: TGTGCCAGCAGTTTGGGCAGTACCTACGAGCAGTACTTC.

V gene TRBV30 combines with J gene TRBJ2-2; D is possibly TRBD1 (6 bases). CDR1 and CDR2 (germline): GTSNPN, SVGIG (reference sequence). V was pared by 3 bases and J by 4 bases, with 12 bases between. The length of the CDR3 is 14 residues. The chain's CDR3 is CAWRGGVVTGELFF. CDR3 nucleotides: TGTGCCTGGAGAGGGGGAGTGGTCACCGGGGAGCTGTTTTTT.

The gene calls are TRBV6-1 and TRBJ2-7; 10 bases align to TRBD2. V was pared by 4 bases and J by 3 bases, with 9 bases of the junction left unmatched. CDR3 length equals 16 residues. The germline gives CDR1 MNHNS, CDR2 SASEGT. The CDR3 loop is CASSALASGSNYEQYF. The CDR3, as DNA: TGTGCCAGCAGTGCGCTCGCTAGCGGGAGTAACTACGAGCAGTACTTC.

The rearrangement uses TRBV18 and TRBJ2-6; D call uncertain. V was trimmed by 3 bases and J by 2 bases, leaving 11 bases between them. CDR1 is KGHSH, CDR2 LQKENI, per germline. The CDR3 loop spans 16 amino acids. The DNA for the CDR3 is TGTGCCAGCTCACCGCTACAGCAAACTGGGGCCAACGTCCTGACTTTC. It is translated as CASSPLQQTGANVLTF.

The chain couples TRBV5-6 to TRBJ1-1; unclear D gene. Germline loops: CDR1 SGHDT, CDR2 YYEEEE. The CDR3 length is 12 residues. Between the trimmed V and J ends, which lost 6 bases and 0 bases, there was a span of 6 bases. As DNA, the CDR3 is TGTGCCAGCAACAACATGAACACTGAAGCTTTCTTT. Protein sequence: CASNNMNTEAFF.

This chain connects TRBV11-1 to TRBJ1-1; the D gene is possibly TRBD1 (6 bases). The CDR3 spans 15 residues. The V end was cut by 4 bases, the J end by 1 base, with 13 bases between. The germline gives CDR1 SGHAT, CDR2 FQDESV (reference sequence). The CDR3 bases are TGTGCCAGCAGCTCCACAGGGCCTAAGAACACTGAAGCTTTCTTT. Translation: CASSSTGPKNTEAFF.

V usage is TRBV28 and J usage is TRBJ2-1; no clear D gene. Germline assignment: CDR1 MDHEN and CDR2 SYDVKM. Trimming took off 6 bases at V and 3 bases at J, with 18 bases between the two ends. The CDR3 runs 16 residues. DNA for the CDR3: TGTGCCAGCAGCCCGCGAGAAGGGCGCCTCTACAATGAGCAGTTCTTC. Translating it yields CASSPREGRLYNEQFF.

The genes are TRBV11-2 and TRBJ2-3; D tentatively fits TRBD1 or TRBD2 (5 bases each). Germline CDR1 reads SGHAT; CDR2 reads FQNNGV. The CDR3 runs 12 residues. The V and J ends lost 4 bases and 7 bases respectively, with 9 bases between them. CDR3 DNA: TGTGCCAGCAGCTCTTGGGGGAATACGCAGTATTTT. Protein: CASSSWGNTQYF.